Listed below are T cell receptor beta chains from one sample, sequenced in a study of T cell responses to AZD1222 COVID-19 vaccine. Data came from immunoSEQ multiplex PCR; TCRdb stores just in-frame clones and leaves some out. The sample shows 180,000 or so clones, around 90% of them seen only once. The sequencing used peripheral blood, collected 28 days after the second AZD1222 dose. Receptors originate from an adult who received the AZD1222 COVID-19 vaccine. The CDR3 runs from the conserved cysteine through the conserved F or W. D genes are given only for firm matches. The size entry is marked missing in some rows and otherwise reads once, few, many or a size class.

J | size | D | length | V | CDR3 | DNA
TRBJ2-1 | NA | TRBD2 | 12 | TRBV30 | CAWSVSGRLQFF | TGTGCCTGGAGTGTTAGCGGGAGGCTCCAGTTCTTC
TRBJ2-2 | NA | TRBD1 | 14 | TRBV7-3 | CASSSSTGTGELFF | TGTGCCAGCAGCTCATCGACAGGGACCGGGGAGCTGTTTTTT
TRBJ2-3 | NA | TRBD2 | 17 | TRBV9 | CASSPRLSSGRTDTQYF | TGTGCCAGCAGCCCCCGCCTTTCTAGCGGCCGCACAGATACGCAGTATTTT
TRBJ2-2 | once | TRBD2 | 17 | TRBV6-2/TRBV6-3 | CASSYYRLAGVTGELFF | TGTGCCAGCAGTTACTACCGGCTAGCGGGAGTCACCGGGGAGCTGTTTTTT
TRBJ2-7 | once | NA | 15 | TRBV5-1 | CASSSGHSSSYEQYF | TGCGCCAGCAGCTCTGGGCACTCAAGCTCCTACGAGCAGTACTTC
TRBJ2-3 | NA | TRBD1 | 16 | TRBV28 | CASSLNRGLATDTQYF | TGTGCCAGCAGTCTAAACAGGGGGCTGGCCACAGATACGCAGTATTTT
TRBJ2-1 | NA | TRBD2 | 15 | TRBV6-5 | CASSYTGGVDNEQFF | TGTGCCAGCAGTTACACGGGAGGAGTGGACAATGAGCAGTTCTTC
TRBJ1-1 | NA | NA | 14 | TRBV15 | CATSSRRGNTEAFF | TGTGCCACCTCAAGCCGTCGGGGGAACACTGAAGCTTTCTTT
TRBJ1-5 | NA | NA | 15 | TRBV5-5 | CASSGIVGGNQPQHF | TGTGCCAGCAGCGGTATTGTGGGAGGCAATCAGCCCCAGCATTTT
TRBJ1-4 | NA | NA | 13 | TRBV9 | CASSVQGNEKLFF | TGTGCCAGCAGCGTACAGGGGAATGAAAAACTGTTTTTT
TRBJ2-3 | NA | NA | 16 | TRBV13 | CASSLRDSYRTDTQYF | TGTGCCAGCAGCCTCCGGGACTCGTACCGCACAGATACGCAGTATTTT
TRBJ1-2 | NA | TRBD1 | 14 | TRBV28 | CASSLRDRGYGYTF | TGTGCCAGCAGTCTCCGGGACAGGGGGTATGGCTACACCTTC